The rows below give T cell receptor beta chains drawn from one sample of a study of cytomegalovirus exposure and HLA in healthy donors. TCRdb keeps only in-frame clones here, not all; method: immunoSEQ multiplex PCR. The sample has tens of thousands of clones, approximately 95% seen once. The source material was PBMCs. The receptors were sampled from a woman aged 25 to 39 in good health and CMV-seropositive. Both conserved end residues are part of each CDR3. A D gene is named only where the DNA matches it firmly. Rows give clone size only sometimes, using once, few, many, or a class for an expanded clone.

CDR3nt	CDR3aa	abundance	j_gene	v_gene	d_gene
TGTGCCAGCAGTTTAATAGGTCAGGCAACTAATGAAAAACTGTTTTTT	CASSLIGQATNEKLFF	-	TRBJ1-4	TRBV28	-
TGTGCCAGCAGGTTTCCAGGGTCCTCCTATGGCTACACCTTC	CASRFPGSSYGYTF	once	TRBJ1-2	TRBV6-5	-
TGTGCCAGCAGTTACCGACAGGGTTCTCAGCCCCAGCATTTT	CASSYRQGSQPQHF	-	TRBJ1-5	TRBV6-5	TRBD1
TGTGCCAGCAGCACAAGCGGGAGCGCCTACGAGCAGTACTTC	CASSTSGSAYEQYF	-	TRBJ2-7	TRBV6-5	TRBD2
TGTGCCAGCAGCTCCCGCTCAGGGGGCTTAGGCATTCAGTACTTC	CASSSRSGGLGIQYF	-	TRBJ2-4	TRBV7-8	TRBD1
TGTGCCAGCAGTTTGGAATTAGCGGGAGTGCTCGTGTTC	CASSLELAGVLVF	-	TRBJ2-7	TRBV27	TRBD2
TGTGCCAGCAGCTTAAATCCACCAGGATCGAACACCGGGGAGCTGTTTTTT	CASSLNPPGSNTGELFF	-	TRBJ2-2	TRBV7-2	-
TGTGCCAGCAGGCCCCGCTCAAGCTCCGTCAACAATCAGCCCCAGCATTTT	CASRPRSSSVNNQPQHF	once	TRBJ1-5	TRBV28	-
TGTGCCAGCAGTGTTACTATCATCAACATTCAGTACTTC	CASSVTIINIQYF	-	TRBJ2-4	TRBV6-1	-
TGTGCCAGCAGTTTGGAGGGGTCCCTCCAAGAGACCCAGTACTTC	CASSLEGSLQETQYF	once	TRBJ2-5	TRBV5-4	-
TGTGCCAGCAGTCCCCTAGCCCAAGAGACCCAGTACTTC	CASSPLAQETQYF	-	TRBJ2-5	TRBV27	-
TGCGCCAGCAGCCAAGAAGCCAGGCAACTCTATGGCTACACCTTC	CASSQEARQLYGYTF	-	TRBJ1-2	TRBV4-3	-
TGTGCCACCAGCAGAGAGTCGGGCAATCAGCCCCAGCATTTT	CATSRESGNQPQHF	-	TRBJ1-5	TRBV15	-
TGTGCCACCCAGGCGGACCGACTAAACTATGGCTACACCTTC	CATQADRLNYGYTF	-	TRBJ1-2	TRBV19	-
TGTGCCAGCACTTCCTCTGGGGCCAACGTCCTGACTTTC	CASTSSGANVLTF	once	TRBJ2-6	TRBV6-5	-
TGTGCCAGCAGCCGGGGGACTAGCGGGGATTACGAGCAGTACTTC	CASSRGTSGDYEQYF	-	TRBJ2-7	TRBV7-6	TRBD2
TGTGCCAGCAGCCTTGGACTAGCGAACAATGAGCAGTTCTTC	CASSLGLANNEQFF	-	TRBJ2-1	TRBV14	TRBD2
TGTGCCAGCAGCCGGGCTAGCGGGATCCAAGAGACCCAGTACTTC	CASSRASGIQETQYF	-	TRBJ2-5	TRBV5-4	TRBD2
TGTGCCAGCAGCTCATCGTATGGAGGCCCTAGCTCCTACGAGCAGTACTTC	CASSSSYGGPSSYEQYF	-	TRBJ2-7	TRBV7-9	-
TGCAGCGTTGAAGCGGGAATCGGGGACAGCTCCTACGAGCAGTACTTC	CSVEAGIGDSSYEQYF	-	TRBJ2-7	TRBV29-1	TRBD1
TGTGCCAGCGGCACGTCGACAGGGTATTCGTCTGAAGCTTTCTTT	CASGTSTGYSSEAFF	-	TRBJ1-1	TRBV6-6	TRBD1
TGTGCCAGCAGTGAATATGGTAGCAGTCAGCTCTTTGAGCAGTTCTTC	CASSEYGSSQLFEQFF	-	TRBJ2-1	TRBV25-1	-
TGTGCCAGCAGCTTAGGGCAGGACTATGGCTACACCTTC	CASSLGQDYGYTF	-	TRBJ1-2	TRBV13	-
TGTGCCAGTAGACCCCCAGGGTCTTCCGAGCAGTACTTC	CASRPPGSSEQYF	-	TRBJ2-7	TRBV19	-
TGCAGCGTTGAACCCGAGCGGCCCGGCGATTCCTACAATGAGCAGTTCTTC	CSVEPERPGDSYNEQFF	-	TRBJ2-1	TRBV29-1	-
TGTGCCAGCAGCATAAATCCGGGACAGGGGGCCTACGAGCAGTACTTC	CASSINPGQGAYEQYF	-	TRBJ2-7	TRBV21-1	-
TGTGCCAGTAGCCGGCGGACCGGGGAGCTGTTTTTT	CASSRRTGELFF	-	TRBJ2-2	TRBV19	-
TGTGCCAGCAGCATCGGACAGGGGGCCACCACTGAAGCTTTCTTT	CASSIGQGATTEAFF	-	TRBJ1-1	TRBV7-9	TRBD1
TGTGCCAGCAGCTTATCCCACAGGCGGACAGGGGAAGAGACCCAGTACTTC	CASSLSHRRTGEETQYF	-	TRBJ2-5	TRBV13	TRBD1
TGCGCCAGCAGTCCGGGACAGGGGTCCTACGAGCAGTACTTC	CASSPGQGSYEQYF	-	TRBJ2-7	TRBV10-2	TRBD1